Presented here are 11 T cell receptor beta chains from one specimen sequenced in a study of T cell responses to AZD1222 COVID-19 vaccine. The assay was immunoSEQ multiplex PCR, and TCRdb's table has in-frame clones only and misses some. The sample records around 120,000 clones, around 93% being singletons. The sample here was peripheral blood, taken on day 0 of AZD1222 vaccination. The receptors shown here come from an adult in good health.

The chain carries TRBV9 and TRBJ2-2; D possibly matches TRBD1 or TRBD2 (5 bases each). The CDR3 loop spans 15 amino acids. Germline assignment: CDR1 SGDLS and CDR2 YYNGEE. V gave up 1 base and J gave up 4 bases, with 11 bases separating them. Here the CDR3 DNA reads TGTGCCAGCAGCGTACAGTCAGGGAGCACCGGGGAGCTGTTTTTT. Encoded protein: CASSVQSGSTGELFF.

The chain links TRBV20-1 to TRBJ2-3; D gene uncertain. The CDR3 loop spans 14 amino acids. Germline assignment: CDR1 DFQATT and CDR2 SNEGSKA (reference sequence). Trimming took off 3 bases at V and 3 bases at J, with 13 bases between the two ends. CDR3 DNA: TGCAGTGCTAGTCCAACGATCGGGACAGATACGCAGTATTTT. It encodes CSASPTIGTDTQYF.

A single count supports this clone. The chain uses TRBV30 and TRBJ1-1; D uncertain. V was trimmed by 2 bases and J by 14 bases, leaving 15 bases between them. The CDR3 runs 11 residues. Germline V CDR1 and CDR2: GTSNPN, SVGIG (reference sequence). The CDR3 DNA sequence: TGTGCCTGGAGTCACTCCCTAGGAGCCTTCTTT. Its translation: CAWSHSLGAFF.

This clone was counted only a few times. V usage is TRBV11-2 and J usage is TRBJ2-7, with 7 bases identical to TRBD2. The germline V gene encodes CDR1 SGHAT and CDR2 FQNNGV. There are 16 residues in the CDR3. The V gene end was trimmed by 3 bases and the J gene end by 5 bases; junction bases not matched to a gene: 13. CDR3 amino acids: CASSLGGRGRVDEQYF. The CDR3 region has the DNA TGTGCCAGCAGCTTGGGCGGCCGCGGGAGAGTGGACGAGCAGTACTTC.

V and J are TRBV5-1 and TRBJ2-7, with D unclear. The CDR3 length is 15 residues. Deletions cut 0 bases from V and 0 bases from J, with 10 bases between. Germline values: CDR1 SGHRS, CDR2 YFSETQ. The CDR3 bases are TGCGCCAGCAGCTTGGTTCGGGCGAGCTCCTACGAGCAGTACTTC. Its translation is CASSLVRASSYEQYF. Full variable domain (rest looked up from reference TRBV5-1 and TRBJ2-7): KAGVTQTPRYLIKTRGQQVTLSCSPISGHRSVSWYQQTPGQGLQFLFEYFSETQRNKGNFPGRFSGRQFSNSRSEMNVSTLELGDSALYLCASSLVRASSYEQYFGPGTRLTVT.

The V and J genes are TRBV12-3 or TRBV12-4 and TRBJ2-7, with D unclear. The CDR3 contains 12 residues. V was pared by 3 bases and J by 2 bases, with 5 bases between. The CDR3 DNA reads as TGTGCCAGCAGTTTCGGTACCTACGAGCAGTACTTC. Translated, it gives CASSFGTYEQYF.

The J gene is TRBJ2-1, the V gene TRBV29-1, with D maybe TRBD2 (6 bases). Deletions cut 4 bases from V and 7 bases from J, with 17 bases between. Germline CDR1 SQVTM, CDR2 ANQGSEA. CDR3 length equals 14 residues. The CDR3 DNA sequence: TGCAGCGTTGGTGGAGGGAGTGCGGCGAATGAGCAGTTCTTC. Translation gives CSVGGGSAANEQFF.

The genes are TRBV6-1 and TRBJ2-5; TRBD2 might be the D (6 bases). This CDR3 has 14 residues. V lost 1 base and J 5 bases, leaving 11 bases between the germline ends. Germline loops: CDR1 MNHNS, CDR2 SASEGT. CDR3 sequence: CASSEDGGRETQYF. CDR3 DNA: TGTGCCAGCAGTGAAGACGGGGGTCGGGAGACCCAGTACTTC.

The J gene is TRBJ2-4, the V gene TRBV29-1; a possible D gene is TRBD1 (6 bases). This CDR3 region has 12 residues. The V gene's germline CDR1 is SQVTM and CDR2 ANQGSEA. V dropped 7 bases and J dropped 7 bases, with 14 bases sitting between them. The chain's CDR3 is CSARQDGNIQYF. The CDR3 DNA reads TGCAGCGCCCGACAGGACGGGAACATTCAGTACTTC.

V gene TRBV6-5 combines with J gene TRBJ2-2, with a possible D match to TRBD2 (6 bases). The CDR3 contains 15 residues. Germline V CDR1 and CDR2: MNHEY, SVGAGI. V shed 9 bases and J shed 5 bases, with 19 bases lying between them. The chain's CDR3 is CASNRLGGVTGELFF. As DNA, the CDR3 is TGTGCCAGTAACCGACTAGGCGGTGTAACCGGGGAGCTGTTTTTT.

CDR3 region: CASSLGTSGPNEQFF. The DNA for the CDR3 is TGTGCCAGCAGTTTGGGGACTAGCGGGCCCAATGAGCAGTTCTTC. V gene TRBV27 combines with J gene TRBJ2-1; 12 bases are a match to TRBD2. CDR3 length: 15 amino acids. J gave up 6 bases and V 3 bases, and 3 bases lay outside the gene matches. Germline V lookup: CDR1 MNHEY, CDR2 SMNVEV (reference sequence).